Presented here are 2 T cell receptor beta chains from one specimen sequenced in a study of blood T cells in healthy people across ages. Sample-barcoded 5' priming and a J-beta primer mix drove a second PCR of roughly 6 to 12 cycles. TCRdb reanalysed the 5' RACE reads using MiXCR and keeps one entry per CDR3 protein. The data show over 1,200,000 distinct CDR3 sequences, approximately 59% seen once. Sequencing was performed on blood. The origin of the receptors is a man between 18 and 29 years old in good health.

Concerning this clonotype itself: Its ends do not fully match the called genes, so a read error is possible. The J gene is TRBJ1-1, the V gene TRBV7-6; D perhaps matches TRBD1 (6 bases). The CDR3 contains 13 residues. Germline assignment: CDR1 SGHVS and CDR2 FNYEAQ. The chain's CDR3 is CAGSRTENTEAFF. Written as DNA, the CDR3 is TGTGCCGGCAGCAGGACAGAGAACACTGAAGCTTTCTTT.

This chain's CDR3 is CASSIGLADEQYF. The CDR3 nucleotides read TGTGCCAGCAGTATCGGACTAGCGGATGAGCAGTACTTC. V and J are TRBV12-3 or TRBV12-4 and TRBJ2-5; TRBD2 matches at 10 bases. Trimming at V came to 5 bases and at J to 11 bases, leaving 8 bases not matched to a gene. The CDR3 contains 13 residues.